This TCR beta chain was sequenced for a study of control samples from healthy donors and cancer patients. This CDR3 comprises 13 residues. Germline V lookup: CDR1 MNHEY, CDR2 SVGAGI. The V gene lost 2 bases and the J gene lost 10 bases, with 9 bases spanning the gap. Profiled with immunoSEQ multiplex PCR; TCRdb holds only in-frame clones, not every one. Of about 21,000 clones in the sample, about 85% were seen once. The receptor was derived from a man aged 55 to 70 with colorectal cancer. This chain links TRBV6-5 with TRBJ1-6; D uncertain. What was sequenced was PBMCs. CDR3 protein: CASSYREGSPLHF. Here the CDR3 DNA reads TGTGCCAGCAGTTACAGGGAAGGCTCACCCCTCCACTTT.